This entry lists 12 T cell receptor beta chains sequenced from one sample in a study of T-cell memory formation after mild COVID-19. One entry per CDR3 protein, called by TCRdb with MiXCR from the 5' RACE reads. The repertoire holds roughly 250,000 distinct CDR3 sequences, with around 17% as singletons. The sample was PBMCs or a T cell subset sorted from them (not recorded which). The receptor source for this set is a man younger than 35 who had mild COVID-19 (a few samples of this study predate the infection). Cell type and time point are not known.

This clonotype has only a few counts. The V and J genes are TRBV5-1 and TRBJ2-7; D is unclear. With 0 bases removed from V and 0 bases from J, the gap between germline ends came to 16 bases. Germline V gene data show CDR1 as SGHRS and CDR2 as YFSETQ. This CDR3 is built from 17 residues. The CDR3 DNA reads as TGCGCCAGCAGCTTGGTGCGTGGCAGCCAAATCTCCTACGAGCAGTACTTC. It codes for CASSLVRGSQISYEQYF.

This clonotype was recorded many times. V and J are TRBV20-1 and TRBJ2-7; either TRBD1 or TRBD2 may fit D (5 bases each). The CDR3 consists of 11 residues. Germline V gene sequence: CDR1 DFQATT, CDR2 SNEGSKA (reference sequence). Trimming took 2 bases from V and 5 from J, leaving 7 bases between them. The DNA of the CDR3 is TGCAGTGCTAGATCGGGGCACGAGCAGTACTTC. Translated: CSARSGHEQYF.

V is TRBV5-1 and J is TRBJ1-1; TRBD1 matches at 7 bases. The CDR3 is 14 residues long. J was trimmed by 3 bases and V by 4 bases; bases with no gene match: 6. CDR1 is SGHRS, CDR2 YFSETQ, per germline. CDR3 coding DNA: TGCGCCAGCAGCGGGGGACAGCCTTACACTGAAGCTTTCTTT. Its protein product is CASSGGQPYTEAFF.

V gene TRBV7-6 combines with J gene TRBJ1-1, with 7 bases lining up with TRBD1. The CDR3 totals 13 residues. V shed 5 bases, J shed 5 bases, and the junction held 5 bases outside the gene matches. Germline assignment: CDR1 SGHVS and CDR2 FNYEAQ. The CDR3 here is CASSDQQGTEAFF. The DNA of the CDR3 is TGTGCCAGCAGCGATCAACAGGGGACTGAAGCTTTCTTT. Full variable domain (outside the CDR3, taken from reference TRBV7-6 and TRBJ1-1): GAGVSQSPRYKVTKRGQDVALRCDPISGHVSLYWYRQALGQGPEFLTYFNYEAQQDKSGLPNDRFSAERPEGSISTLTIQRTEQRDSAMYRCASSDQQGTEAFFGQGTRLTVV.

The chain joins TRBV5-1 to TRBJ1-2; the D is unclear. The V end lost 1 base, the J end lost 4 bases, and 11 bases lay between the germline ends. This CDR3 spans 14 amino acids. Germline V CDR1 and CDR2: SGHRS, YFSETQ. DNA of the CDR3: TGCGCCAGCAGCTTGACAACAGATTCCTATGGCTACACCTTC. Its protein is CASSLTTDSYGYTF.

This clonotype was observed a handful of times. A read error may produce the germline difference seen at one junction end. This sequence joins TRBV6-2 or TRBV6-3 and TRBJ1-1; 7 bases are a match to TRBD1. This CDR3 is built from 14 residues. Germline CDR1 MNHEY, CDR2 SVGEGT. CDR3 nucleotides: TGTGCCAGCAATTACAGGGGATCGAACACTGAAGCTTTCTTT. Translation: CASNYRGSNTEAFF.

The CDR3 is CSARKLGGQETQYF. CDR3 bases: TGCAGTGCTAGAAAGTTAGGGGGCCAAGAGACCCAGTACTTC. V usage is TRBV20-1 and J usage is TRBJ2-5; a weak D match, TRBD1 (6 bases). CDR3 size: 14 residues. Trimming removed 2 bases from V and 1 base from J, with 11 bases in between. Germline-derived CDR1 and CDR2 are DFQATT and SNEGSKA (reference sequence).

The chain couples TRBV9 to TRBJ2-5, with TRBD2 matching over 7 bases. V trimming: 4 bases; J trimming: 1 base; junction bases outside the gene matches: 4. The CDR3 length is 14 residues. CDR1 SGDLS and CDR2 YYNGEE come from the germline V gene. CDR3 coding DNA: TGTGCCAGCAGCCCCACTAGCGCCCAAGAGACCCAGTACTTC. It is translated as CASSPTSAQETQYF.

V usage is TRBV5-1 and J usage is TRBJ1-1; no definite D call. Germline V CDR1 and CDR2: SGHRS, YFSETQ. The CDR3 loop spans 13 amino acids. Trimming removed 5 bases from V and 1 base from J, with 9 bases in between. This CDR3 reads CASRRWENTEAFF. In nucleotides, the CDR3 is TGCGCCAGCAGACGGTGGGAGAACACTGAAGCTTTCTTT.

This clonotype was detected only a few times. The chain joins TRBV19 to TRBJ2-1; maybe TRBD1 (6 bases). CDR1 and CDR2 from the germline V gene are LNHDA and SQIVND (reference sequence). V lost 8 bases to trimming and J lost 4 bases, with 15 bases between them. CDR3 size: 14 residues. The CDR3, as DNA: TGTGCCAGTGTCCAAGCCAGGGGATACAATGAGCAGTTCTTC. Translation: CASVQARGYNEQFF.

This clonotype was recorded a few times. This chain connects TRBV20-1 to TRBJ2-7, with a tentative D call TRBD2 (7 bases). Germline CDR1 is DFQATT and CDR2 is SNEGSKA (reference sequence). V lost 6 bases, J lost 2 bases, and 8 bases lay in between. The CDR3 is made up of 11 amino acids. The CDR3 DNA is TGCAGTGCCGGGGGGCCCTACGAGCAGTACTTC. The encoded protein is CSAGGPYEQYF.

This clonotype came up a few times. The gene calls are TRBV5-1 and TRBJ2-1; possible D gene TRBD1, 5 bases. Germline V gives CDR1 SGHRS, CDR2 YFSETQ. Trimming left V 4 bases short and J 4 bases short, with 12 bases between. The CDR3 runs 14 residues. The CDR3 sequence: CASSAQGQYNEQFF. The CDR3 bases are TGCGCCAGCAGCGCGCAGGGTCAATACAATGAGCAGTTCTTC.